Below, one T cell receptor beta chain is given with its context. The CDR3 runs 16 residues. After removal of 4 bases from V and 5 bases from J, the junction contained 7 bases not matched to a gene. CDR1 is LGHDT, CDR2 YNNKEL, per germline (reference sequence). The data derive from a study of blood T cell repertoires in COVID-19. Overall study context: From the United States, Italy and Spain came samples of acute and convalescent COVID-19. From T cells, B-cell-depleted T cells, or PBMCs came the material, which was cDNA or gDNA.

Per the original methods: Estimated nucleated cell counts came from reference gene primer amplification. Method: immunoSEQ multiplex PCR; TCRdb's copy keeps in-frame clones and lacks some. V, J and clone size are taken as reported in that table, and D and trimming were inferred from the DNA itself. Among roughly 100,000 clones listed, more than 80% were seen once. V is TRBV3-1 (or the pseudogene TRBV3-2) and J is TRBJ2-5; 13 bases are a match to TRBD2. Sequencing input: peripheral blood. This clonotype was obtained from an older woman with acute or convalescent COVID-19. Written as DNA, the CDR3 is TGTGCCAGCAGCCTCGGACTAGCGGGAGCTTGGGAGACCCAGTACTTC. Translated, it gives CASSLGLAGAWETQYF.